These 22 T cell receptor beta chains share one sample of origin, sequenced in a study of shared clonotypes between healthy human individuals. The table came from immunoSEQ multiplex PCR; TCRdb's copy has only in-frame clones and leaves some out. The sample records roughly 2,500,000 clones, 90% to 95% being singletons. The sequenced material came from naive CD4+ T cells from PBMCs. The subset is: CD45RA+ positively selected. The origin of the receptors is a man between 18 and 35 years old in good health. Some clones in this sample may be carry-over from other donors' samples.

This chain connects TRBV18 to TRBJ1-2, with D possibly matching TRBD1 (6 bases). The CDR3 runs to 15 residues. The V gene lost 6 bases and the J gene lost 0 bases, with 14 bases spanning the gap. Germline CDR1 KGHSH, CDR2 LQKENI. CDR3 in DNA: TGTGCCAGCTCCTTACTGGACAGATCTAACTATGGCTACACCTTC. Its protein product is CASSLLDRSNYGYTF.

The genes are TRBV11-3 and TRBJ2-7; 9 nucleotides line up with TRBD1. From germline, CDR1 is SGHNT and CDR2 YENEEA. The ends lost 3 bases at V and 6 bases at J; junction bases unmatched: 6. This CDR3 has 14 amino acids. For the CDR3, the DNA is TGTGCCAGCAGCTTTGATACAGGGGGCCGCGAGCAGTACTTC. Translation: CASSFDTGGREQYF.

The sample holds one count of this clone. V gene TRBV28 combines with J gene TRBJ1-1, with D possibly TRBD1 on 5 matching bases. In germline, CDR1 is MDHEN, CDR2 SYDVKM. The CDR3 has 11 amino acids. V lost 3 bases, J lost 11 bases, and 10 bases lay in between. DNA of the CDR3: TGTGCCAGCAGTTTTGGGGGTTGGGCTTTCTTT. Protein product: CASSFGGWAFF.

V and J are TRBV5-1 and TRBJ1-2, with TRBD1 as a possible D gene (5 bases). V lost 0 bases and J 4 bases, leaving 10 bases between the germline ends. The CDR3 is 14 residues long. Germline V lookup: CDR1 SGHRS, CDR2 YFSETQ. The CDR3: CASSLVTGTYGYTF. DNA of the CDR3: TGCGCCAGCAGCTTGGTGACGGGGACCTATGGCTACACCTTC. Based on the CDR3 plus reference TRBV5-1 and TRBJ1-2, the full variable domain is KAGVTQTPRYLIKTRGQQVTLSCSPISGHRSVSWYQQTPGQGLQFLFEYFSETQRNKGNFPGRFSGRQFSNSRSEMNVSTLELGDSALYLCASSLVTGTYGYTFGSGTRLTVV.

V usage is TRBV7-9 and J usage is TRBJ2-1; a possible D gene is TRBD1 (5 bases). Germline CDR1 reads SEHNR; CDR2 reads FQNEAQ (reference sequence). The CDR3 is made up of 14 amino acids. Trimming removed 0 bases from V and 15 bases from J, with 18 bases in between. CDR3 sequence (DNA): TGTGCCAGCAGCTTAGCGGCCGTCCAGGGATGGTCGTTCTTC. Encoded protein: CASSLAAVQGWSFF. Filled out from reference TRBV7-9 and TRBJ2-1, the complete variable domain reads DTGVSQNPRHKITKRGQNVTFRCDPISEHNRLYWYRQTLGQGPEFLTYFQNEAQLEKSRLLSDRFSAERPKGSFSTLEIQRTEQGDSAMYLCASSLAAVQGWSFFGPGTRLTVL.

The chain employs TRBV4-2 and TRBJ1-6; D ambiguous. Germline V CDR1 and CDR2: LGHNA, YNFKEQ. This CDR3 is 16 amino acids long. Between the trimmed V and J ends, which lost 8 bases and 8 bases, there was a span of 22 bases. The CDR3 nucleotides are TGTGCCAGCTCAATAAGACCGACCGGGAACGATTCACCCCTCCACTTT. This translates into CASSIRPTGNDSPLHF.

The V gene is TRBV7-9, the J gene TRBJ2-3; 12 bases are shared with TRBD2. Germline lookup yields CDR1 SEHNR and CDR2 FQNEAQ (reference sequence). V lost 5 bases to trimming and J lost 3 bases; unmatched junction nucleotides: 6. The CDR3 consists of 16 residues. The CDR3 sequence: CASSQTSGSGTDTQYF. The CDR3 nucleotides are TGTGCCAGCAGCCAGACTAGCGGGAGTGGGACAGATACGCAGTATTTT. Combining the CDR3 with reference TRBV7-9 and TRBJ2-3 gives the whole variable domain DTGVSQNPRHKITKRGQNVTFRCDPISEHNRLYWYRQTLGQGPEFLTYFQNEAQLEKSRLLSDRFSAERPKGSFSTLEIQRTEQGDSAMYLCASSQTSGSGTDTQYFGPGTRLTVL.

This rearrangement joins TRBV5-8 to TRBJ2-2; 8 positions match TRBD1. The CDR3 is 16 residues long. V was pared by 5 bases and J by 1 base, with 7 bases of the junction left unmatched. CDR1 SGHTS and CDR2 YDEGEE come from the germline V gene. CDR3 nucleotides: TGTGCCAGCAGGCCAACCGGGACAGGGAACACCGGGGAGCTGTTTTTT. Translated, it gives CASRPTGTGNTGELFF.

The chain combines TRBV5-1 with TRBJ2-7; 8 bases are a match to TRBD1. Trimming took 0 bases from V and 4 from J; bases not matched to a gene: 6. The CDR3 has 15 amino acids. Germline CDR1 and CDR2: SGHRS and YFSETQ. The CDR3 spells CASSLGDRPLYEQYF. CDR3 in DNA: TGCGCCAGCAGCTTGGGGGACAGGCCACTTTACGAGCAGTACTTC.

The gene calls are TRBV4-1 and TRBJ1-3; D remains unclear. The CDR3 length is 14 residues. The germline V and J ends were trimmed by 1 base and 2 bases, with 6 bases remaining between them. Germline CDR1 MGHRA, CDR2 YSYEKL. The CDR3 sequence is CASSQGRTGNTIYF. In DNA form, the CDR3 reads TGCGCCAGCAGCCAAGGGCGTACTGGAAACACCATATATTTT.

Remarks on this clone: Other DNA sequences in this sample translate to the same CDR3. CDR3 sequence reads: CASSLGTSGSYEQYF. The CDR3 DNA is TGTGCCAGCAGCCTCGGGACTAGCGGTTCCTACGAGCAGTACTTC. J is TRBJ2-7 and V is TRBV11-3; 11 bases map to TRBD2. Per the germline V gene, CDR1 is SGHNT and CDR2 is YENEEA. This CDR3 is built from 15 residues. V shed 5 bases, J shed 1 base, and the junction held 4 bases outside the gene matches.

This sequence joins TRBV2 and TRBJ2-2; TRBD1 or TRBD2 may be the D gene (5 bases each). The CDR3 extends over 15 amino acids. CDR1 and CDR2 (germline): SNHLY, FYNNEI. Trimming left V 5 bases short and J 8 bases short, with 18 bases between. DNA of the CDR3: TGTGCCAGCAGTTTACGCTGGGACCCCCGGGGGGAGCTGTTTTTT. Its translation is CASSLRWDPRGELFF.

V and J are TRBV19 and TRBJ2-3, with TRBD1 matching 10 bases. The CDR3 runs to 15 residues. CDR1 is LNHDA and CDR2 is SQIVND in the germline V gene (reference sequence). The trim removed 5 bases at V and 2 bases at J, leaving 4 bases unmatched. CDR3 loop: CASSWDRGDTDTQYF. The CDR3 DNA is TGTGCCAGTAGTTGGGACAGGGGAGACACAGATACGCAGTATTTT.

The V call is TRBV11-2, the J call TRBJ2-1; 8 nucleotides agree with TRBD2. The CDR3 covers 15 residues. The J segment lost 7 bases and the V segment lost 6 bases, leaving 11 bases of the junction unmatched. Germline V gives CDR1 SGHAT, CDR2 FQNNGV. CDR3 in amino acids: CASRSPGLGQNEQFF. DNA of the CDR3: TGTGCCAGCAGGAGTCCGGGACTAGGGCAAAATGAGCAGTTCTTC.

J is TRBJ1-1 and V is TRBV7-9; 8 nucleotides agree with TRBD1. The V gene end was trimmed by 4 bases and the J gene end by 4 bases; junction bases not matched to a gene: 5. The CDR3 extends over 14 amino acids. Germline assignment: CDR1 SEHNR and CDR2 FQNEAQ (reference sequence). This chain's CDR3 is CASSYAQGGTEAFF. The CDR3 nucleotides are TGTGCCAGCAGCTACGCACAGGGGGGCACTGAAGCTTTCTTT.

CDR3 in amino acids: CAWSEGSWSNQPQHF. The CDR3 DNA reads TGTGCCTGGAGTGAAGGGTCCTGGAGCAATCAGCCCCAGCATTTT. The chain recombines TRBV30 with TRBJ1-5; D is undetermined. Between the trimmed V and J ends, which lost 1 base and 1 base, there was a span of 11 bases. CDR3 length: 15 amino acids. CDR1 is GTSNPN and CDR2 is SVGIG in the germline V gene (reference sequence).

This clone was seen more than once but under ten times. The chain employs TRBV7-9 and TRBJ1-4, with D unresolved. CDR3 length equals 13 residues. Trimming took off 1 base at V and 7 bases at J, with 7 bases between the two ends. CDR1 SEHNR and CDR2 FQNEAQ come from the germline V gene (reference sequence). DNA for the CDR3: TGTGCCAGCAGCTTAGGGGAGGGTGAAAAACTGTTTTTT. As protein: CASSLGEGEKLFF. Filled out from reference TRBV7-9 and TRBJ1-4, the complete variable domain reads DTGVSQNPRHKITKRGQNVTFRCDPISEHNRLYWYRQTLGQGPEFLTYFQNEAQLEKSRLLSDRFSAERPKGSFSTLEIQRTEQGDSAMYLCASSLGEGEKLFFGSGTQLSVL.

V gene TRBV30 combines with J gene TRBJ2-7; D is possibly TRBD1 (7 bases). Trimming removed 2 bases at V and 12 bases at J, with 14 bases between. Germline CDR1 GTSNPN, CDR2 SVGIG (reference sequence). The CDR3 contains 11 residues. Here the CDR3 DNA reads TGTGCCTGGAGTCCCAGGGGGGAACCGTACTTC. Protein product: CAWSPRGEPYF.

The rearrangement uses TRBV6-7 and TRBJ1-6, with D tentatively TRBD1 (6 bases). TRBV6-7 is noted as an ORF with a role that remains uncertain. The V gene lost 2 bases and the J gene lost 10 bases, with 21 bases spanning the gap. The CDR3 consists of 17 residues. CDR3 coding DNA: TGTGCCAGCAGTTACCGGCCACAGGGTAGGCTTACATCACCCCTCCACTTT. Translating it yields CASSYRPQGRLTSPLHF.

In nucleotides, the CDR3 is TGTGCCAGCAGTATCCGACTAGCGGGTGCCTACAATGAGCAGTTCTTC. This encodes CASSIRLAGAYNEQFF. The chain couples TRBV2 to TRBJ2-1; 10 bases are a match to TRBD2. The length of the CDR3 is 16 residues. CDR1 is SNHLY, CDR2 FYNNEI, per germline. The V segment lost 5 bases and the J segment 2 bases; nucleotides outside the gene matches: 6.

The chain combines TRBV10-3 with TRBJ2-7, with D perhaps matching TRBD2 (5 bases). Germline CDR1 and CDR2: ENHRY and SYGVKD. Trimming took 2 bases from V and 12 from J, leaving 11 bases between them. The CDR3 totals 11 residues. The CDR3 DNA follows: TGTGCCATCAGTGAGAACGGAGGTGGGTACTTC. Translated: CAISENGGGYF.

This clone was seen only once. The chain recombines TRBV27 with TRBJ1-5; perhaps TRBD1 as D (5 bases). The germline V and J ends were trimmed by 3 bases and 0 bases, with 15 bases remaining between them. This CDR3 contains 17 residues. Germline values: CDR1 MNHEY, CDR2 SMNVEV (reference sequence). The CDR3 sequence: CASSFPIPGGSNQPQHF. The CDR3 coding sequence is TGTGCCAGCAGTTTCCCTATACCTGGGGGTAGCAATCAGCCCCAGCATTTT.